These 19 T cell receptor beta chains share one sample of origin, sequenced in a study of blood T cell repertoires in COVID-19. Using immunoSEQ multiplex PCR, the repertoire was profiled, and TCRdb retains in-frame clones only, with some absent. This sample has around 60,000 clones, with approximately 86% found just once. Material: peripheral blood. The receptor set was obtained from a man aged 65-85 years with acute or convalescent COVID-19.

This clone was recorded a few times. This rearrangement joins TRBV4-1 to TRBJ2-2, with 7 nucleotides matching TRBD1. Germline CDR1 is MGHRA and CDR2 is YSYEKL. Trimming at V came to 2 bases and at J to 8 bases, leaving 11 bases not matched to a gene. The CDR3 has 16 residues. CDR3 sequence reads: CASSQPRDSSRGELFF. CDR3 nucleotides: TGCGCCAGCAGCCAACCAAGGGACAGCTCCCGAGGGGAGCTGTTTTTT.

This rearrangement joins TRBV19 to TRBJ1-1; 9 positions match TRBD1. Trimming cost V 5 bases and J 4 bases; bases outside gene matches: 8. Germline assignment: CDR1 LNHDA and CDR2 SQIVND (reference sequence). The CDR3 consists of 15 residues. CDR3 sequence reads: CASSPKGQGGTEAFF. The CDR3 DNA sequence: TGTGCCAGTAGTCCCAAGGGACAGGGTGGCACTGAAGCTTTCTTT.

The rearrangement joins TRBV5-1 to TRBJ2-3; D is uncertain. This CDR3 is 14 amino acids long. Germline lookup yields CDR1 SGHRS and CDR2 YFSETQ. With 4 bases removed from V and 4 bases from J, the gap between germline ends came to 13 bases. The CDR3 spells CASSMRRGADTQYF. The CDR3 DNA follows: TGCGCCAGCAGCATGAGGAGAGGCGCAGATACGCAGTATTTT.

The chain combines TRBV6-1 with TRBJ1-5; the D gene is possibly TRBD1 (6 bases). Germline values: CDR1 MNHNS, CDR2 SASEGT. This CDR3 contains 15 residues. The V end was cut by 0 bases, the J end by 6 bases, with 12 bases between. This CDR3 reads CASSEAGHATQPQHF. The CDR3 DNA follows: TGTGCCAGCAGTGAAGCGGGACATGCTACTCAGCCCCAGCATTTT.

CDR3 nucleotides: TGTGCCAGCAGTCAACCGGGACAGGGGAGTGAAAAACTGTTTTTT. It translates to CASSQPGQGSEKLFF. The chain uses TRBV6-6 and TRBJ1-4; 10 positions agree with TRBD1. The CDR3 is made up of 15 amino acids. The germline V gene encodes CDR1 MNHNY and CDR2 SVGAGI (reference sequence). Losses at the gene ends were 5 bases for V and 7 bases for J; bases not matched to a gene: 7.

This sequence joins TRBV11-1 and TRBJ2-7; no definite D call. The CDR3 extends over 13 amino acids. Germline V gene sequence: CDR1 SGHAT, CDR2 FQDESV (reference sequence). V lost 5 bases and J 5 bases, leaving 13 bases between the germline ends. The CDR3 DNA reads as TGTGCCAGCAGCCAAAATGGGCAGAACGAGCAGTACTTC. It yields the protein CASSQNGQNEQYF. Based on the CDR3 plus reference TRBV11-1 and TRBJ2-7, the full variable domain is EAEVAQSPRYKITEKSQAVAFWCDPISGHATLYWYRQILGQGPELLVQFQDESVVDDSQLPKDRFSAERLKGVDSTLKIQPAELGDSAMYLCASSQNGQNEQYFGPGTRLTVT.

J is TRBJ2-1 and V is TRBV12-3 or TRBV12-4; D is perhaps TRBD2 (7 bases). V was clipped by 6 bases and J by 13 bases, with 16 bases between them. The CDR3 has 12 amino acids. CDR3 in DNA: TGTGCCAGCAGCCAAGGGAGGGGGTTTCAGTTCTTC. This encodes CASSQGRGFQFF.

V gene TRBV7-8 combines with J gene TRBJ2-5; D may be TRBD1 (6 bases). This CDR3 is 13 amino acids long. The V gene lost 5 bases and the J gene lost 2 bases, with 9 bases spanning the gap. Germline V gene sequence: CDR1 SGHVS, CDR2 FQNEAQ. The CDR3 region is CASSPTGQETQYF. CDR3 coding DNA: TGTGCCAGCAGCCCTACAGGGCAAGAGACCCAGTACTTC.

The chain couples TRBV5-1 to TRBJ2-7, with 7 bases lining up with TRBD2. V lost 4 bases to trimming and J lost 5 bases; unmatched junction nucleotides: 6. Germline-derived CDR1 and CDR2 are SGHRS and YFSETQ. The CDR3 is made up of 13 amino acids. The CDR3 is CASSGEGKDEQYF. In DNA form, the CDR3 reads TGCGCCAGCAGCGGGGAGGGGAAGGACGAGCAGTACTTC.

J is TRBJ2-3 and V is TRBV18; D unresolved. The ends were cut back, 3 bases at V and 1 base at J, with 8 bases in the middle. The CDR3 has 14 amino acids. Germline lookup yields CDR1 KGHSH and CDR2 LQKENI. The CDR3 DNA is TGTGCCAGCTCACCCCCGTCTGGCACAGATACGCAGTATTTT. Translated, it gives CASSPPSGTDTQYF.

The J gene is TRBJ2-1, the V gene TRBV7-8; D gene unclear. Trimming took 5 bases from V and 15 from J, leaving 23 bases between them. Germline CDR1 reads SGHVS; CDR2 reads FQNEAQ. The CDR3 covers 14 residues. CDR3 in amino acids: CASSLLAPPGRRFF. CDR3 coding DNA: TGTGCCAGCAGCCTCCTCGCCCCCCCAGGCCGTCGGTTCTTC.

The V call is TRBV1, the J call TRBJ2-1; TRBD1 was called by the table and not checked on the DNA. TRBV1 is deemed a pseudogene. The CDR3 consists of 20 residues. For the CDR3, the DNA is TGCACCAGCAGCCAAGATCGGGGGGCCCGGACAGGGGGCGCCTACAATGAGCAGTTCTTC. Protein sequence: CTSSQDRGARTGGAYNEQFF.

V and J are TRBV2 and TRBJ1-2, with TRBD1 as a possible D gene (6 bases). Trimming took off 6 bases at V and 4 bases at J, with 18 bases between the two ends. The CDR3 has 15 residues. Per the germline V gene, CDR1 is SNHLY and CDR2 is FYNNEI. The chain's CDR3 is CASRIPGDTIYGYTF. Written as DNA, the CDR3 is TGTGCCAGCAGGATCCCCGGGGACACCATCTATGGCTACACCTTC. Together with reference TRBV2 and TRBJ1-2, the CDR3 gives the full variable domain: EPEVTQTPSHQVTQMGQEVILRCVPISNHLYFYWYRQILGQKVEFLVSFYNNEISEKSEIFDDQFSVERPDGSNFTLKIRSTKLEDSAMYFCASRIPGDTIYGYTFGSGTRLTVV.

The chain links TRBV28 to TRBJ2-3, with D unresolved. CDR3 length: 13 residues. V was cut by 2 bases and J by 4 bases, with 7 bases left in between. Germline V gene data show CDR1 as MDHEN and CDR2 as SYDVKM. The CDR3 sequence is CASSLNSPDTQYF. The CDR3 coding sequence is TGTGCCAGCAGTTTAAACTCTCCAGATACGCAGTATTTT.

The rearrangement links TRBV9 to TRBJ2-1, with D possibly matching TRBD1 (5 bases). The CDR3 runs to 15 residues. Trimming removed 0 bases from V and 8 bases from J, with 15 bases in between. Germline CDR1 is SGDLS and CDR2 is YYNGEE. CDR3 nucleotides: TGTGCCAGCAGCGTAGCACCAGGGTCTTTCGATGAGCAGTTCTTC. Amino acid sequence: CASSVAPGSFDEQFF.

The genes are TRBV19 and TRBJ1-1; 7 bases line up with TRBD1. V was pared by 0 bases and J by 5 bases, with 6 bases of the junction left unmatched. The length of the CDR3 is 15 residues. CDR1 and CDR2 (germline): LNHDA, SQIVND (reference sequence). The CDR3 spells CASSIETGSVTEAFF. DNA of the CDR3: TGTGCCAGTAGTATAGAGACAGGGTCAGTGACTGAAGCTTTCTTT.

V is TRBV6-1 and J is TRBJ2-3; perhaps TRBD1 as D (5 bases). The CDR3 runs 14 residues. Trimming removed 0 bases from V and 6 bases from J, with 10 bases in between. Germline values: CDR1 MNHNS, CDR2 SASEGT. For the CDR3, the DNA is TGTGCCAGCAGTGAAGCCCCCCACAGGGATACGCAGTATTTT. Amino acids: CASSEAPHRDTQYF.

This clone was detected once. This chain connects TRBV29-1 to TRBJ2-7, with 11 bases that match TRBD1. The germline CDR1 and CDR2 sequences are SQVTM and ANQGSEA. V gave up 7 bases and J gave up 5 bases; unmatched junction bases: 4. The CDR3 covers 12 residues. CDR3 bases: TGCAGCGCGCAGGGACAGGGGGACGAGCAGTACTTC. This gives the protein CSAQGQGDEQYF.

The chain couples TRBV4-1 to TRBJ2-3; a weak D match, TRBD2 (7 bases). CDR1 is MGHRA, CDR2 YSYEKL, per germline. The CDR3 is 16 residues long. Trimming removed 0 bases at V and 4 bases at J, with 14 bases between. CDR3 in amino acids: CASSQEGGGPPDTQYF. The CDR3, as DNA: TGCGCCAGCAGCCAAGAAGGGGGGGGGCCCCCAGATACGCAGTATTTT.